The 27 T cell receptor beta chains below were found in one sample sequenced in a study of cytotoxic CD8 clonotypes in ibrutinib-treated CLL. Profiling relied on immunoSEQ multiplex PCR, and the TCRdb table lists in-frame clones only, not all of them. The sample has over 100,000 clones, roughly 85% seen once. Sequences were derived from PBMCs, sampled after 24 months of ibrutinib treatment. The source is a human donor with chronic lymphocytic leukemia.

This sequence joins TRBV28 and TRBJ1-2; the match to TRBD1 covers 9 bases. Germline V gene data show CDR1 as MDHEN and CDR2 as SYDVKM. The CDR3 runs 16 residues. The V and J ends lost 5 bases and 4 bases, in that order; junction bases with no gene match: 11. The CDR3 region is CASSTSQGARVYGYTF. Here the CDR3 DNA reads TGTGCCAGCAGTACGTCACAGGGGGCGCGGGTCTATGGCTACACCTTC.

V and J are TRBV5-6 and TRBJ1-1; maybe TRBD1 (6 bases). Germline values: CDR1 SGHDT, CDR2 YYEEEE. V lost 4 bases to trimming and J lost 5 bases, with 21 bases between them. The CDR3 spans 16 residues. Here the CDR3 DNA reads TGTGCCAGCAGCAAATCAATCCCAGGGGCGGGGACTGAAGCTTTCTTT. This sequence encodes CASSKSIPGAGTEAFF.

This chain's CDR3 is CASSRRPRGADEAFF. The CDR3 region has the DNA TGCGCCAGCAGTCGTCGCCCCAGGGGGGCCGATGAAGCTTTCTTT. The V call is TRBV23-1, the J call TRBJ1-1; 7 bases match TRBD1. TRBV23-1 is an open reading frame, and its role is uncertain. With V trimmed by 4 bases and J by 7 bases, 12 bases remained unmatched. CDR3 size: 15 residues.

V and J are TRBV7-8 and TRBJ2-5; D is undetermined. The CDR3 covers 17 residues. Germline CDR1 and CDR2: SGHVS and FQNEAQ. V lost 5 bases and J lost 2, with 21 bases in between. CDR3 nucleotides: TGTGCCAGCAGCAAGGTCAACTCCTTCCCCTTGCAAGAGACCCAGTACTTC. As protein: CASSKVNSFPLQETQYF.

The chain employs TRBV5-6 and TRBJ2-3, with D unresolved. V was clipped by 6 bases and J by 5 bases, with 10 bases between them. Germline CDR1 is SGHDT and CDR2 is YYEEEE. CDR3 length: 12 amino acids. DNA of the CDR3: TGTGCCAGCAAAGGGCCACGAGATACGCAGTATTTT. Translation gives CASKGPRDTQYF.

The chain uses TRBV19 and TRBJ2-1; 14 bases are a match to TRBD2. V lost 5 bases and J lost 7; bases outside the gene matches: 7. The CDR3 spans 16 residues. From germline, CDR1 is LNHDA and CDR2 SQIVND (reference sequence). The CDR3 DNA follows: TGTGCCAGTAGTGGGGGGACTAGCGGGAGTCGAAATGAGCAGTTCTTC. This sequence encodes CASSGGTSGSRNEQFF.

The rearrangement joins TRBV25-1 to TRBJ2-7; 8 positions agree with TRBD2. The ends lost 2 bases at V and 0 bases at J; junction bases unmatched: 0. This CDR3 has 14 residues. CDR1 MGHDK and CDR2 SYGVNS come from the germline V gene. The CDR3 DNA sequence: TGTGCCAGCAGTGAAAGCGGGAGCTCCTACGAGCAGTACTTC. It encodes CASSESGSSYEQYF.

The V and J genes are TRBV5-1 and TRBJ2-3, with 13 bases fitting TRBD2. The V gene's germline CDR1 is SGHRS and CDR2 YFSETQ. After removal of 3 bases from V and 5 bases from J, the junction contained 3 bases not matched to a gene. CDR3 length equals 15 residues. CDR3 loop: CASSWTSGGIDTQYF. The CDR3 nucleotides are TGCGCCAGCAGCTGGACTAGCGGGGGAATAGATACGCAGTATTTT.

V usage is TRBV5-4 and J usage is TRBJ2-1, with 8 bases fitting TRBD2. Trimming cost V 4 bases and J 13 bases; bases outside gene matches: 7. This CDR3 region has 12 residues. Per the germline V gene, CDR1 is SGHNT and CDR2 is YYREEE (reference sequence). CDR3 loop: CASSLSGGPQFF. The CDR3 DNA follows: TGTGCCAGCAGCCTATCGGGGGGGCCCCAGTTCTTC.

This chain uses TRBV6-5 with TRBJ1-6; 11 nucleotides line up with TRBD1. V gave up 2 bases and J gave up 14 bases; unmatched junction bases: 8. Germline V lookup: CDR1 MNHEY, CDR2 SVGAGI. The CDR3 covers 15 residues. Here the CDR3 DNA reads TGTGCCAGCAGTTACGACAGGACAGGGGGCGAAACCCTCCACTTT. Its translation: CASSYDRTGGETLHF.

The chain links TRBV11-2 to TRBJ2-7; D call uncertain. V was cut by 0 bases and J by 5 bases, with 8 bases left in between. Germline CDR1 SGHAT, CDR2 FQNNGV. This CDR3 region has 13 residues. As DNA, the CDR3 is TGTGCCAGCAGCTTAGATGGGAAAGACGAGCAGTACTTC. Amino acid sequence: CASSLDGKDEQYF.

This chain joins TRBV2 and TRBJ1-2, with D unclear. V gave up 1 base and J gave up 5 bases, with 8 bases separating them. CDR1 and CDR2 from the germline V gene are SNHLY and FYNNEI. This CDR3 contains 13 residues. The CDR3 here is CASSEGAGYGYTF. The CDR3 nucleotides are TGTGCCAGCAGTGAAGGGGCTGGATATGGCTACACCTTC.

This CDR3 is CASLPRNNYGYTF. For the CDR3, the DNA is TGTGCCAGCCTTCCCAGGAATAACTATGGCTACACCTTC. The rearrangement links TRBV25-1 to TRBJ1-2; D call uncertain. The length of the CDR3 is 13 residues. Trimming stripped 8 bases from V and 1 base from J, with 11 bases between. Germline V gene data show CDR1 as MGHDK and CDR2 as SYGVNS.

The CDR3 loop is CASSFPERKNNEQFF. CDR3 bases: TGTGCCAGCAGTTTCCCAGAGAGAAAGAACAATGAGCAGTTCTTC. The chain joins TRBV28 to TRBJ2-1; no definite D call. Germline V gene lookup returns CDR1 MDHEN and CDR2 SYDVKM. V was cut by 3 bases and J by 5 bases, with 14 bases left in between. This CDR3 region has 15 residues.

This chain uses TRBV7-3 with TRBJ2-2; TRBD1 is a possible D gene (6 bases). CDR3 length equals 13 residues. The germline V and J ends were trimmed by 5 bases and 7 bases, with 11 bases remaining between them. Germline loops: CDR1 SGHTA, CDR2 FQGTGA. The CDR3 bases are TGTGCCAGCAGCCCACAGGGTATCGGGGAGCTGTTTTTT. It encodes CASSPQGIGELFF.

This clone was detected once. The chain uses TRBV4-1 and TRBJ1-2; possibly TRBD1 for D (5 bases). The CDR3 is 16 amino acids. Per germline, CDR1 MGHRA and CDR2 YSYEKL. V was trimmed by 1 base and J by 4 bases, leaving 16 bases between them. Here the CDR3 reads CASSQGLRGEGYGYTF. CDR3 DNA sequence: TGCGCCAGCAGCCAAGGACTAAGAGGGGAGGGCTATGGCTACACCTTC.

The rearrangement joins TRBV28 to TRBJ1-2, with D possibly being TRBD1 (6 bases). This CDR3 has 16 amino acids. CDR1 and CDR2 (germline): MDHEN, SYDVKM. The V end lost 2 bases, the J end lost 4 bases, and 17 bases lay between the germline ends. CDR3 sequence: CASSLGGTGRGYGYTF. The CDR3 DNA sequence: TGTGCCAGCAGTTTAGGAGGAACAGGGCGAGGCTATGGCTACACCTTC.

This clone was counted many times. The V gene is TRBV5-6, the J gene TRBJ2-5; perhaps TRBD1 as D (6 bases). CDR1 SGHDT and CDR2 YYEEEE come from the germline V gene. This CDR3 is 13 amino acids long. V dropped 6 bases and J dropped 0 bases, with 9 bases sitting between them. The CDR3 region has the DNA TGTGCCAGCATCCACAGGGACCAAGAGACCCAGTACTTC. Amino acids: CASIHRDQETQYF.

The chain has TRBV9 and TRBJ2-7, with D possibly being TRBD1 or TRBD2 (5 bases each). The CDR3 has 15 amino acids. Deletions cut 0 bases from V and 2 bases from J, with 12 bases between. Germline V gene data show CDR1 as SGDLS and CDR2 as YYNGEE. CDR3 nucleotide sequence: TGTGCCAGCAGCGTAGCTGGGACGCCTGCCTACGAGCAGTACTTC. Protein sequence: CASSVAGTPAYEQYF.

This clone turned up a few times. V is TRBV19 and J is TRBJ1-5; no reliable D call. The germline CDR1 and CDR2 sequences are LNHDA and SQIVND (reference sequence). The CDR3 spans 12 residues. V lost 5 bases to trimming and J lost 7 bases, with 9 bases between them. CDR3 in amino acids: CASSASRQPQHF. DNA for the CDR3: TGTGCCAGTAGTGCCTCCCGGCAGCCCCAGCATTTT.

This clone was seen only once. The CDR3 here is CAISQGSNYGYTF. The CDR3 region has the DNA TGTGCCATCAGCCAGGGATCCAACTATGGCTACACCTTC. The genes are TRBV10-3 and TRBJ1-2; D might be TRBD1 (5 bases). V lost 6 bases, J lost 2 bases, and 10 bases lay in between. The germline V gene has CDR1 ENHRY and CDR2 SYGVKD. This CDR3 is built from 13 residues.

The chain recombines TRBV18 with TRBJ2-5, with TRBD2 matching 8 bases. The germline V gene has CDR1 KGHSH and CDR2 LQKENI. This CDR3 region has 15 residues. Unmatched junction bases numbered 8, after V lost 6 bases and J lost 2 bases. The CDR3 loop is CASSPGTRGQETQYF. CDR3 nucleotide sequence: TGTGCCAGCTCCCCGGGGACTAGGGGGCAAGAGACCCAGTACTTC. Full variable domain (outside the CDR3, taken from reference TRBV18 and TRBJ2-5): NAGVMQNPRHLVRRRGQEARLRCSPMKGHSHVYWYRQLPEEGLKFMVYLQKENIIDESGMPKERFSAEFPKEGPSILRIQQVVRGDSAAYFCASSPGTRGQETQYFGPGTRLLVL.

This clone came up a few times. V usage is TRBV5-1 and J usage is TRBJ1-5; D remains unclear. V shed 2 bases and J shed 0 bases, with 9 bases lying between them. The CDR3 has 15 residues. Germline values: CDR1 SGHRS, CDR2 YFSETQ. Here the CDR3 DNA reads TGCGCCAGCAGCTTAGGAGGGAATAGCAATCAGCCCCAGCATTTT. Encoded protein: CASSLGGNSNQPQHF.

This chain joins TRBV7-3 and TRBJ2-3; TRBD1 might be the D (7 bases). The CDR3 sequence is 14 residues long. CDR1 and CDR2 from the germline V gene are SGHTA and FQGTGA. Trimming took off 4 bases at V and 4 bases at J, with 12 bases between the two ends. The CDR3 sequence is CASSSGGSADTQYF. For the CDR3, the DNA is TGTGCCAGCAGCTCAGGGGGGTCCGCAGATACGCAGTATTTT.

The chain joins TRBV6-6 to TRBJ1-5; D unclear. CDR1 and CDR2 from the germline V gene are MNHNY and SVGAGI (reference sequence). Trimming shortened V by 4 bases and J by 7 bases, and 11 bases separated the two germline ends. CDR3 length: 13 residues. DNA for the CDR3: TGTGCCAGCAGTTTCCCTTTGGGGCAGCCCCAGCATTTT. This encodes CASSFPLGQPQHF.

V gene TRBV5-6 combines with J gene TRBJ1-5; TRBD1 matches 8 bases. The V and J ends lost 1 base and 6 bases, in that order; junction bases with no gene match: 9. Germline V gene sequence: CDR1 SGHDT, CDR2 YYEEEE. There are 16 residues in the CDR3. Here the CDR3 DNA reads TGTGCCAGCAGCTTGCGCGGGACAGGTGGGGGTCAGCCCCAGCATTTT. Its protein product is CASSLRGTGGGQPQHF.

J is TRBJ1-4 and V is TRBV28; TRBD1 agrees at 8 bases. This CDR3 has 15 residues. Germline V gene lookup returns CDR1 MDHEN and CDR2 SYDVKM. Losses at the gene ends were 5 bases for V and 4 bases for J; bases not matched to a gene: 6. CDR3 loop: CASSLGGQGNEKLFF. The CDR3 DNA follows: TGTGCCAGCAGTCTAGGCGGACAGGGTAATGAAAAACTGTTTTTT.